This T cell receptor (beta chain) was identified during a study of blood T cell repertoires in COVID-19. At the level of the study: The origin of the acute and convalescent COVID-19 samples was the United States, Italy and Spain. In each case, the material was cDNA or gDNA derived from T cells, B-cell-depleted T cells, or PBMCs.

As originally analysed: Using reference gene primer amplification, nucleated cell counts were estimated. Sequencing used immunoSEQ multiplex PCR; TCRdb keeps in-frame clones, though not all of them. That table supplies the V and J calls and clone size; D and trimming were determined from the DNA. Of 60,000 or so clones in the sample, approximately 89% were seen once. The receptor's source is a woman aged 60-75 years with active COVID-19. Sequenced input: peripheral blood.

The CDR3 loop reads CASSSPPGDTQYF. CDR3 coding DNA: TGTGCCAGCAGCTCGCCCCCGGGGGATACGCAGTATTTT. The V gene is TRBV7-3, the J gene TRBJ2-3; a possible D gene is TRBD2 (5 bases). The germline V and J ends were trimmed by 4 bases and 6 bases, with 11 bases remaining between them. The CDR3 is 13 residues long. From germline, CDR1 is SGHTA and CDR2 FQGTGA.